Presented here are 11 T cell receptor beta chains from one specimen sequenced in a study of T cells in Graves' hyperthyroidism and ophthalmopathy. Amplified regions were TCR beta CDR3 sequences from RNA transcripts. HTBI primers were the set used in a first-round RT-PCR of the TCR CDR3. TCRdb re-called the multiplex PCR reads through MiXCR, storing one row per CDR3 protein. The table has about 380,000 distinct CDR3 sequences, approximately 14% seen once. Sequenced input: blood. Every receptor here comes from a woman younger than 45 with Graves' ophthalmopathy.

This clonotype has at least ten counts. The chain joins TRBV28 to TRBJ2-3; tentative D call: TRBD2 (5 bases). The V gene's germline CDR1 is MDHEN and CDR2 SYDVKM. The CDR3 spans 16 residues. V dropped 2 bases and J dropped 4 bases, with 16 bases sitting between them. Here the CDR3 reads CASSLIRAVGPDTQYF. The CDR3 bases are TGTGCCAGCAGTTTAATCAGAGCGGTTGGCCCAGATACGCAGTATTTT.

In its sample, this clonotype was seen many times. The CDR3 DNA reads TGTGCCAGCAATCCAGGGAAGCGGGAGGGGCTCAAAGAGACCCAGTACTTC. This translates into CASNPGKREGLKETQYF. This chain uses TRBV9 with TRBJ2-5; TRBD2 agrees at 10 bases. V lost 6 bases and J lost 3; bases outside the gene matches: 14. There are 17 residues in the CDR3. The germline V gene encodes CDR1 SGDLS and CDR2 YYNGEE.

At least ten counts were recorded for this clonotype. The chain is built from TRBV6-2 or TRBV6-3 and TRBJ1-1, with 10 nucleotides matching TRBD1. The length of the CDR3 is 12 residues. In germline, CDR1 is MNHEY, CDR2 SVGEGT. Germline trimming cut 5 bases from V and 8 bases from J; bases unmatched to any gene: 2. The CDR3 sequence: CASSETGGEAFF. The CDR3 DNA is TGTGCCAGCAGTGAGACAGGGGGCGAAGCTTTCTTT.

This clonotype was picked up many times. This CDR3 is CSARESGGSSYNEQFF. CDR3 bases: TGCAGTGCTAGAGAATCCGGCGGAAGCTCCTACAATGAGCAGTTCTTC. This sequence joins TRBV20-1 and TRBJ2-1, with D hard to call. Germline V lookup: CDR1 DFQATT, CDR2 SNEGSKA (reference sequence). Trimming stripped 0 bases from V and 0 bases from J, with 12 bases between. This CDR3 region has 16 residues.

This clonotype showed up many times. The rearrangement joins TRBV28 to TRBJ2-5; 7 bases are shared with TRBD1. V lost 6 bases and J lost 2; bases outside the gene matches: 9. The germline V gene encodes CDR1 MDHEN and CDR2 SYDVKM. CDR3 length equals 15 residues. Here the CDR3 reads CASSRTRGYQETQYF. The CDR3 nucleotides read TGTGCCAGCAGCCGTACCAGGGGGTATCAAGAGACCCAGTACTTC.

This clonotype was counted ten times or more. The chain employs TRBV7-2 and TRBJ1-4; 9 bases match TRBD1. The CDR3 extends over 14 amino acids. J lost 8 bases, V lost 4 bases, and 5 bases had no gene match. Germline CDR1 is SGHTA and CDR2 is FQGNSA. The CDR3: CASSSGQGGEKLFF. The CDR3 region has the DNA TGTGCCAGCAGCTCGGGACAGGGAGGCGAAAAACTGTTTTTT.

This clonotype occurred many times. V and J are TRBV20-1 and TRBJ1-4; perhaps TRBD1 as D (6 bases). CDR3 length: 15 amino acids. Germline CDR1 DFQATT, CDR2 SNEGSKA (reference sequence). V gave up 6 bases and J gave up 6 bases, with 20 bases separating them. This CDR3 is CSAGGGGAEDEKLFF. In nucleotides, the CDR3 is TGCAGTGCAGGAGGGGGAGGGGCGGAGGATGAAAAACTGTTTTTT.

J is TRBJ2-3 and V is TRBV9; no firm D call. V was pared by 2 bases and J by 1 base, with 14 bases between. The CDR3 has 16 amino acids. In germline, CDR1 is SGDLS, CDR2 YYNGEE. This chain's CDR3 is CASSVSLLDGTDTQYF. Here the CDR3 DNA reads TGTGCCAGCAGCGTGAGCCTGTTGGATGGCACAGATACGCAGTATTTT.

Ten or more counts support this clonotype. The rearrangement links TRBV18 to TRBJ2-3; 15 nucleotides align to TRBD2. The CDR3 loop spans 20 amino acids. The trim removed 6 bases at V and 0 bases at J, leaving 13 bases unmatched. Germline V lookup: CDR1 KGHSH, CDR2 LQKENI. The CDR3 protein is CASSPITAGTSGGSTDTQYF. CDR3 nucleotides: TGTGCCAGCTCTCCCATAACGGCCGGGACTAGCGGGGGGAGCACAGATACGCAGTATTTT.

The sample holds a few counts of this clonotype. V gene TRBV9 combines with J gene TRBJ1-2; 8 nucleotides align to TRBD1. This CDR3 spans 16 amino acids. After removal of 0 bases from V and 1 base from J, the junction contained 5 bases not matched to a gene. Germline CDR1 SGDLS, CDR2 YYNGEE. CDR3 loop: CASSVEAQGGNYGYTF. DNA for the CDR3: TGTGCCAGCAGCGTAGAGGCACAGGGGGGTAACTATGGCTACACCTTC.

This clonotype was observed at least ten times. The rearrangement uses TRBV7-2 and TRBJ1-1, with a tentative D call TRBD1 (5 bases). V was shortened by 4 bases and J by 1 base, with 13 bases between the two germline ends. This CDR3 contains 15 residues. Germline V gives CDR1 SGHTA, CDR2 FQGNSA. CDR3 protein: CASSWRGGANTEAFF. The CDR3 DNA follows: TGTGCCAGCAGCTGGAGGGGAGGGGCGAACACTGAAGCTTTCTTT.